The 22 T cell receptor beta chains presented below share a single source sample, sequenced in a study of T-cell memory formation after mild COVID-19. TCRdb fed the 5' RACE reads into MiXCR, producing one record per CDR3 protein. The data contain hundreds of thousands of distinct CDR3 sequences, around 17% of them singletons. The sequenced sample was PBMCs or a T cell subset sorted from them (not recorded which). Receptors were obtained from an adult woman who had mild COVID-19 (a few samples of this study predate the infection). Cell type and time point are not known.

At least ten counts were recorded for this clonotype. This sequence joins TRBV4-1 and TRBJ2-7, with a tentative D call TRBD1 (5 bases). The germline V gene encodes CDR1 MGHRA and CDR2 YSYEKL. Trimming took 1 base from V and 1 from J, leaving 8 bases between them. This CDR3 comprises 14 residues. The CDR3 region has the DNA TGCGCCAGCAGCCAAGGTAGGGGTTCCTACGAGCAGTACTTC. Residues: CASSQGRGSYEQYF.

This clonotype showed up just a few times. The rearrangement links TRBV6-5 to TRBJ2-7; 12 bases line up with TRBD1. The ends lost 2 bases at V and 7 bases at J; junction bases unmatched: 15. The germline V gene encodes CDR1 MNHEY and CDR2 SVGAGI. There are 18 residues in the CDR3. CDR3 residues: CASSYNSKFGTGGSEQYF. The CDR3, as DNA: TGTGCCAGCAGTTACAACTCTAAATTTGGGACAGGGGGCAGTGAGCAGTACTTC.

This clonotype was counted only a few times. This chain uses TRBV5-6 with TRBJ2-5; 8 nucleotides align to TRBD1. With 1 base clipped from V and 5 bases from J, the junction kept 10 bases outside the gene matches. Germline CDR1 is SGHDT and CDR2 is YYEEEE. The CDR3 sequence is 16 residues long. The CDR3 here is CASSLSATGVRETQYF. CDR3 DNA: TGTGCCAGCAGCTTGTCTGCGACAGGGGTGCGCGAGACCCAGTACTTC. Full variable domain (outside the CDR3, taken from reference TRBV5-6 and TRBJ2-5): DAGVTQSPTHLIKTRGQQVTLRCSPKSGHDTVSWYQQALGQGPQFIFQYYEEEERQRGNFPDRFSGHQFPNYSSELNVNALLLGDSALYLCASSLSATGVRETQYFGPGTRLLVL.

This clonotype was seen ten or more times. The chain employs TRBV20-1 and TRBJ1-1; no firm D call. Trimming left V 0 bases short and J 4 bases short, with 15 bases between. Germline V gene sequence: CDR1 DFQATT, CDR2 SNEGSKA (reference sequence). The CDR3 contains 15 residues. CDR3 residues: CSARDHEAGGTEAFF. In DNA, the CDR3 is TGCAGTGCTAGAGATCACGAGGCGGGCGGCACTGAAGCTTTCTTT.

The chain joins TRBV24-1 to TRBJ2-2; 12 bases are shared with TRBD2. The CDR3 extends over 17 amino acids. The V gene end was trimmed by 4 bases and the J gene end by 7 bases; junction bases not matched to a gene: 9. CDR1 is KGHDR and CDR2 is SFDVKD in the germline V gene. The CDR3, as DNA: TGTGCCACCAGTGACCCAGGACTAGCGGGATATCACGGGGAGCTGTTTTTT. Amino acids: CATSDPGLAGYHGELFF.

There are a few counts of this clonotype. V usage is TRBV27 and J usage is TRBJ2-5; 8 bases are shared with TRBD2. The CDR3 consists of 17 residues. CDR1 and CDR2 from the germline V gene are MNHEY and SMNVEV (reference sequence). Trimming removed 0 bases from V and 1 base from J; junction bases left unmatched: 7. The CDR3 DNA follows: TGTGCCAGCAGTTTATCGCGGATAGCGGGACCCCAAGAGACCCAGTACTTC. Protein sequence: CASSLSRIAGPQETQYF.

This clonotype was observed a few times. This chain links TRBV12-3 or TRBV12-4 with TRBJ1-2; no reliable D call. The CDR3 spans 12 residues. Trimming removed 3 bases at V and 7 bases at J, with 9 bases between. This chain's CDR3 is CASSFDGRGYTF. Written as DNA, the CDR3 is TGTGCCAGCAGTTTCGACGGGCGTGGCTACACCTTC.

The V and J genes are TRBV6-6 and TRBJ2-3; 9 bases are a match to TRBD2. The CDR3 is 15 amino acids. Germline V gene lookup returns CDR1 MNHNY and CDR2 SVGAGI (reference sequence). V shed 2 bases and J 5 bases; nucleotides not matched to a gene: 5. The CDR3: CASSYRGGEGDTQYF. CDR3 in DNA: TGTGCCAGCAGTTACCGCGGGGGGGAAGGAGATACGCAGTATTTT.

This clonotype was seen a handful of times. The gene calls are TRBV27 and TRBJ2-7; D gene unclear. Germline CDR1 MNHEY, CDR2 SMNVEV (reference sequence). Trimming took 2 bases from V and 4 from J, leaving 9 bases between them. The CDR3 sequence is 13 residues long. The CDR3 DNA reads TGTGCCAGCAGTTTAAGGGCAGCTTACGAGCAGTACTTC. Its protein product is CASSLRAAYEQYF.

The gene calls are TRBV21-1 and TRBJ2-3; TRBD1, the D gene given by the table, was not confirmed from the DNA. TRBV21-1 represents a pseudogene. The CDR3 runs to 17 residues. The CDR3 reads CASTLDGAGGSPDTQYF. DNA of the CDR3: TGTGCCAGCACCCTAGACGGAGCAGGGGGCAGTCCAGATACGCAGTATTTT.

The genes are TRBV12-3 or TRBV12-4 and TRBJ1-2; tentative D call: TRBD1 (6 bases). The CDR3 consists of 13 residues. Between the trimmed V and J ends, which lost 4 bases and 6 bases, there was a span of 12 bases. The CDR3 here is CASSSAQGHGYTF. CDR3 bases: TGTGCCAGCAGTTCAGCGCAGGGGCATGGCTACACCTTC.

This clonotype was seen repeatedly, ten times or more. This chain links TRBV7-3 with TRBJ2-1, with TRBD1 matching 12 bases. This CDR3 contains 14 residues. The V gene's germline CDR1 is SGHTA and CDR2 FQGTGA. V lost 5 bases, J lost 9 bases, and 5 bases stayed unmatched. The CDR3: CASSLGTGGFEQFF. CDR3 in DNA: TGTGCCAGCAGCCTCGGGACAGGGGGCTTTGAGCAGTTCTTC.

In this sample, this clonotype turned up a few times. The rearrangement uses TRBV7-2 and TRBJ2-3, with D maybe TRBD1 (6 bases). CDR3 length: 14 amino acids. Between the trimmed V and J ends, which lost 8 bases and 4 bases, there was a span of 16 bases. CDR1 and CDR2 from the germline V gene are SGHTA and FQGNSA. CDR3 region: CASRLDSLPDTQYF. CDR3 sequence (DNA): TGTGCCAGCCGGCTGGACAGTTTGCCAGATACGCAGTATTTT.

The table lists this clonotype with a few counts. J is TRBJ2-1 and V is TRBV24-1; no clear D gene. Per the germline V gene, CDR1 is KGHDR and CDR2 is SFDVKD. CDR3 length: 16 amino acids. Trimming stripped 0 bases from V and 6 bases from J, with 14 bases between. The CDR3 is CATSDLTVGNRNEQFF. The DNA for the CDR3 is TGTGCCACCAGTGATTTGACGGTCGGAAATCGCAATGAGCAGTTCTTC.

There are a few counts of this clonotype. The rearrangement joins TRBV10-3 to TRBJ2-7; 9 nucleotides match TRBD2. The CDR3 extends over 15 amino acids. Trimming took 8 bases from V and 1 from J; bases not matched to a gene: 9. Germline values: CDR1 ENHRY, CDR2 SYGVKD. CDR3 region: CAIGGLAGNSYEQYF. The CDR3 DNA is TGTGCCATCGGGGGGCTAGCGGGGAATTCCTACGAGCAGTACTTC.

This clonotype appeared a few times. The CDR3 nucleotides are TGTGCCAGTAGTATCTCCAGACTCATGAACACTGAAGCTTTCTTT. Protein sequence: CASSISRLMNTEAFF. This chain connects TRBV19 to TRBJ1-1; D uncertain. This CDR3 has 15 residues. V lost 3 bases and J 0 bases, leaving 11 bases between the germline ends. Germline CDR1 is LNHDA and CDR2 is SQIVND (reference sequence).

This clonotype showed up just a few times. The chain is built from TRBV10-3 and TRBJ2-5, with 9 bases that match TRBD1. The CDR3 loop spans 15 amino acids. Trimming at V came to 8 bases and at J to 2 bases, leaving 9 bases not matched to a gene. Germline CDR1 is ENHRY and CDR2 is SYGVKD. CDR3 DNA: TGTGCCATCGGGGGACAGGGAGTGAGGCAAGAGACCCAGTACTTC. Protein: CAIGGQGVRQETQYF.

This clonotype turned up a few times. This chain connects TRBV5-6 to TRBJ2-7; 12 nucleotides match TRBD2. CDR3 length: 18 residues. Germline trimming cut 0 bases from V and 1 base from J; bases unmatched to any gene: 8. Germline CDR1 reads SGHDT; CDR2 reads YYEEEE. The CDR3 here is CASSLGLAGVTPSYEQYF. The CDR3 region has the DNA TGTGCCAGCAGCTTGGGACTAGCGGGAGTAACCCCTTCCTACGAGCAGTACTTC.

This clonotype was detected only a few times. The chain links TRBV7-2 to TRBJ2-5; 7 bases line up with TRBD1. The germline CDR1 and CDR2 sequences are SGHTA and FQGNSA. After removal of 2 bases from V and 1 base from J, the junction contained 7 bases not matched to a gene. The CDR3 consists of 16 residues. CDR3 sequence: CASSLRQGVFQETQYF. The CDR3 DNA reads TGTGCCAGCAGCTTACGACAGGGAGTATTCCAAGAGACCCAGTACTTC.

This clonotype has just a few counts. V gene TRBV28 combines with J gene TRBJ1-2; D perhaps matches TRBD1 (5 bases). The ends were cut back, 6 bases at V and 5 bases at J, with 10 bases in the middle. In germline, CDR1 is MDHEN, CDR2 SYDVKM. This CDR3 has 12 residues. CDR3 amino acids: CASSLQEYGYTF. The CDR3 DNA reads as TGTGCCAGCAGCCTACAGGAATATGGCTACACCTTC.

This clonotype was seen more than once but under ten times. The chain is built from TRBV12-3 or TRBV12-4 and TRBJ1-2, with D possibly TRBD1 on 5 matching bases. Trimming took off 7 bases at V and 0 bases at J, with 21 bases between the two ends. The CDR3 sequence is 17 residues long. The CDR3 DNA follows: TGTGCCAGCAACTCCTATCGGGGCAGACTAGCTAACTATGGCTACACCTTC. This sequence encodes CASNSYRGRLANYGYTF.

This clonotype was seen a handful of times. The V gene is TRBV13, the J gene TRBJ2-1, with D possibly being TRBD2 (5 bases). With 5 bases removed from V and 0 bases from J, the gap between germline ends came to 14 bases. CDR1 is PRHDT, CDR2 FYEKMQ, per germline (reference sequence). This CDR3 is built from 16 residues. The CDR3 DNA is TGTGCCAGCAGCGCCCGAGGACTTAGCTCCTACAATGAGCAGTTCTTC. It translates to CASSARGLSSYNEQFF.